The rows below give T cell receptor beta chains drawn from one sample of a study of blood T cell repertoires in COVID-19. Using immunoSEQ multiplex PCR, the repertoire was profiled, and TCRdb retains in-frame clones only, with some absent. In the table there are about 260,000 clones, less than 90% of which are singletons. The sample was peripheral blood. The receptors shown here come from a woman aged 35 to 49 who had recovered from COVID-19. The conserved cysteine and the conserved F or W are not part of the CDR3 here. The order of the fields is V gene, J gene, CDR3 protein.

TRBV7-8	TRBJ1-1	ASSRFGEIEAF
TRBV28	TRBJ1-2	ASSPTVGYT
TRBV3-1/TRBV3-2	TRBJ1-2	ASSQRLSSYGYT
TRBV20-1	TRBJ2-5	SASVTSGPY
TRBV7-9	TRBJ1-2	ASSQDSSSGGYT
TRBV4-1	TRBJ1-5	ASSQDAGGNQPQH
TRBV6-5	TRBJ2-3	ASSYKRASTDTQY
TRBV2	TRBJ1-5	ASSGVIRGGTHQPQH
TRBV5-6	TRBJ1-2	ASSPRVRARYGYT
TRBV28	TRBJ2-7	ASSIFRGATGEQY
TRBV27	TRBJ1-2	ASSFKASGGYT
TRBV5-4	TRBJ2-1	ASQINIAGGRDNEQF
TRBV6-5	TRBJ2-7	ASSYLGAGGGYEQY
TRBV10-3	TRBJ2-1	AISEGSGEYNEQF
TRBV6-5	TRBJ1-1	ASTIAGRTEAF
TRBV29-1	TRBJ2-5	SVPLAGGRETQY
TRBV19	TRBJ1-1	ASSISGTGNTEAF
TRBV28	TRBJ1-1	ASSTAKRGWNTEAF
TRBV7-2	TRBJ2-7	ASSPPTGNNEQY
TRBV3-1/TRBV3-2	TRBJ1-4	ASSQFGGVNEKLF
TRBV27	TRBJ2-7	ASSLTDSYEQY
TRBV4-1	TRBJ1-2	ASSQVTPASSRGYT
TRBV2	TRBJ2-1	ASSGDSTNEQF
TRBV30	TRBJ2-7	AWSVGGAMSYEQY
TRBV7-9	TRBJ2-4	ASGAGTGVAGEKNIQY
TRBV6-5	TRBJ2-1	ASSYSMAGGQF
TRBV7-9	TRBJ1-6	ASSSLGRGNSPLH
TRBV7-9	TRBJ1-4	ASSSEIEEGEKLF
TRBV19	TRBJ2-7	ASSPGRGPKQY
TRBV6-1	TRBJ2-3	ASSEGEVRSTQY
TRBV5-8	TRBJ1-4	ASSQGGATNEKLF
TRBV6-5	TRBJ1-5	ASRMDRFSNQPQH
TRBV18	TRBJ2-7	ASSPPGQGSYEQY
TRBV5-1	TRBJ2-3	ASSGISGVSTDTQY
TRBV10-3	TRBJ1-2	AIRGHELDYGYT
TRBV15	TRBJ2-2	ATRGFTGAHGATGELF
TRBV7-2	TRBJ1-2	ASSPRVEDRASNNYGYT
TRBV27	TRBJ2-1	ASSSTAEQF
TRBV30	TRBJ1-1	ACHSLGTEAF
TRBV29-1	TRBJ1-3	SVVLQTSGNTIY